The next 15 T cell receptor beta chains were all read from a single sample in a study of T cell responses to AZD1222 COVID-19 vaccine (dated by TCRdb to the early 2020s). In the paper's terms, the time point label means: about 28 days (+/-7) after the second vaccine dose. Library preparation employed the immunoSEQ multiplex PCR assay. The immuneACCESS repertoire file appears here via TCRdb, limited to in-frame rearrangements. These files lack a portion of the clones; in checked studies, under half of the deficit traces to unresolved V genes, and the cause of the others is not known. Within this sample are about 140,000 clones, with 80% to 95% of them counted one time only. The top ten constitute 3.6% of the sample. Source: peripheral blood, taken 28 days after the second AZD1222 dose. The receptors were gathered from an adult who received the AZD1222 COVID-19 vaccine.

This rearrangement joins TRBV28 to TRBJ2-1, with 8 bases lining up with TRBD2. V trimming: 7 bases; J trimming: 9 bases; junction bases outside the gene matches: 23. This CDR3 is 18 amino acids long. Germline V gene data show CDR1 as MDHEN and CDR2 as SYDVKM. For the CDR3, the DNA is TGTGCCAGCAAACTAGCGGCGGCTGGGAGTGGCTTTTTCGGTGAGCAGTTCTTC. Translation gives CASKLAAAGSGFFGEQFF.

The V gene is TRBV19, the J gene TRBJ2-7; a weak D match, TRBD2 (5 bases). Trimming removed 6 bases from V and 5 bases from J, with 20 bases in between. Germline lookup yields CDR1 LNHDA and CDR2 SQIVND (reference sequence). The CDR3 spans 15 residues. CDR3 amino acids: CASSALGNPSHEQYF. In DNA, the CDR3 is TGTGCCAGTAGCGCTCTCGGGAACCCTTCCCACGAGCAGTACTTC.

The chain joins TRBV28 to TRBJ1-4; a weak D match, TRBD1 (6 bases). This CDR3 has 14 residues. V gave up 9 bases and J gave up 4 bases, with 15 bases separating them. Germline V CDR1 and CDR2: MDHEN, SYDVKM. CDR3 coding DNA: TGTGCCAGTGGGGGGGGGCCCTTTAATGAAAAACTGTTTTTT. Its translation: CASGGGPFNEKLFF.

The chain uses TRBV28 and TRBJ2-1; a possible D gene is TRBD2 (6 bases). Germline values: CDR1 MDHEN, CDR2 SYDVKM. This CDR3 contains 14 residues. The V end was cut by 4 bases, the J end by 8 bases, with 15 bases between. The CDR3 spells CASSSSGLGDEQFF. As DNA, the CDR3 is TGTGCCAGCAGTTCCTCGGGACTGGGGGATGAGCAGTTCTTC.

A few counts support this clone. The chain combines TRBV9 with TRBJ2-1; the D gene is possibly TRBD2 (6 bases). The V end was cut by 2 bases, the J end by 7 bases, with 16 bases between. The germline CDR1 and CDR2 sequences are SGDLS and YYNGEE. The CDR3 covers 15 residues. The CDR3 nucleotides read TGTGCCAGCAGCGTTTCTCCCGGGAGTCAGAATGAGCAGTTCTTC. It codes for CASSVSPGSQNEQFF.

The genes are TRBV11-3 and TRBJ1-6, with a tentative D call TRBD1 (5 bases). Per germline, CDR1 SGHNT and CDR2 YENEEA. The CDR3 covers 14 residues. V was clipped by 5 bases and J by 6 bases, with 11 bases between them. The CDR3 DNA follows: TGTGCCAGCAGCCCGGGACCGCCTAATTCACCCCTCCACTTT. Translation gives CASSPGPPNSPLHF.

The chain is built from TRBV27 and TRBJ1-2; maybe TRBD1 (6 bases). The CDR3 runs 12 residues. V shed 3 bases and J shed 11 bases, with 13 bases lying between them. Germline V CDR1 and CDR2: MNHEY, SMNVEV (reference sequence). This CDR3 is CASSFTGLTYTF. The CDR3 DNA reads TGTGCCAGCAGTTTTACAGGGCTGACTTACACCTTC.

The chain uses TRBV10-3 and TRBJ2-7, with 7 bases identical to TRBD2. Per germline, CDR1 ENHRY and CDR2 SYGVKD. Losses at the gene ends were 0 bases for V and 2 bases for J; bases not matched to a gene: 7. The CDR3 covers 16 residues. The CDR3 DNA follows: TGTGCCATCAGTGAGTCGTCGGGGAGGGAACCCTACGAGCAGTACTTC. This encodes CAISESSGREPYEQYF.

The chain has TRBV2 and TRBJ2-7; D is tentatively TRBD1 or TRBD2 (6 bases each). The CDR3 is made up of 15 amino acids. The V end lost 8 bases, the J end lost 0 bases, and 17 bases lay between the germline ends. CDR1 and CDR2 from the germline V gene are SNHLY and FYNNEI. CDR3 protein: CASGGVRGDSYEQYF. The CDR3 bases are TGTGCCAGCGGAGGGGTTAGGGGGGACTCCTACGAGCAGTACTTC. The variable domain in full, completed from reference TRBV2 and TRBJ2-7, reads EPEVTQTPSHQVTQMGQEVILRCVPISNHLYFYWYRQILGQKVEFLVSFYNNEISEKSEIFDDQFSVERPDGSNFTLKIRSTKLEDSAMYFCASGGVRGDSYEQYFGPGTRLTVT.

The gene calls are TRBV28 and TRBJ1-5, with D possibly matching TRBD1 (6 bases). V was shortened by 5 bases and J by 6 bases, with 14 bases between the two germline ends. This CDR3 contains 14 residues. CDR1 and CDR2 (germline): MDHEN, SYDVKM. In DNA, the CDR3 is TGTGCCAGCAGTGTTAACAGGGAGGGTCAGCCCCAGCATTTT. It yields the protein CASSVNREGQPQHF.

The CDR3 loop reads CASRRAQSNQPQHF. CDR3 coding DNA: TGTGCCAGCAGACGGGCACAGAGCAATCAGCCCCAGCATTTT. V is TRBV28 and J is TRBJ1-5; D not certain. The length of the CDR3 is 14 residues. The V and J ends lost 6 bases and 1 base respectively, with 10 bases between them. CDR1 is MDHEN and CDR2 is SYDVKM in the germline V gene.

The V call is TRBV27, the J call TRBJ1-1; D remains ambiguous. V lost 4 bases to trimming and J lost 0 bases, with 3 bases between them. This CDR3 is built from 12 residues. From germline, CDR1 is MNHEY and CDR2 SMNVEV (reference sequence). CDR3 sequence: CASSSMNTEAFF. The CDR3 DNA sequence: TGTGCCAGCAGTTCGATGAACACTGAAGCTTTCTTT.

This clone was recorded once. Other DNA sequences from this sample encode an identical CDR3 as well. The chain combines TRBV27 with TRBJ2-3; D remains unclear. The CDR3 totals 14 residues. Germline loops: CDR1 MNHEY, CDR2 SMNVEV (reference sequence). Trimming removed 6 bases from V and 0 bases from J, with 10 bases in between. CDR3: CASRRLVSTDTQYF. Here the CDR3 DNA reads TGTGCCAGCAGACGCCTAGTTAGCACAGATACGCAGTATTTT.

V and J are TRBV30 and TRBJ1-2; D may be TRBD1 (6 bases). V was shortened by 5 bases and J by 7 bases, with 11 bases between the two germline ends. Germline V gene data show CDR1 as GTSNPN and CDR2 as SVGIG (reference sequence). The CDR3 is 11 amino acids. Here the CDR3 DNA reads TGTGCCTGGTCACCGGGGGCTGGCTACACCTTC. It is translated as CAWSPGAGYTF.

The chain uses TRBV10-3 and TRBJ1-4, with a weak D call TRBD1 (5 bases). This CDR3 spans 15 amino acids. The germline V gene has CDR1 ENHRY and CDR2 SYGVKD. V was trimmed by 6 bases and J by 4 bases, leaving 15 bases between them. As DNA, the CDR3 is TGTGCCATCAGCGCCTCGAGCAGGGATAATGAAAAACTGTTTTTT. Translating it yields CAISASSRDNEKLFF.